This TCR beta chain was sequenced for a study of blood T cell repertoires in COVID-19. Across the whole study: From the United States, Italy and Spain came samples of acute and convalescent COVID-19.

Enrolled during active infection, Seattle patients were then followed longitudinally. Original analysis: Estimation of nucleated cell counts relied on the amplification of reference gene primers. Profiled with immunoSEQ multiplex PCR; TCRdb holds only in-frame clones, not every one. From that table come the V and J calls and clone size; the DNA was used to work out D and trimming. Of tens of thousands of clones in the sample, roughly 88% were seen once. Per the germline V gene, CDR1 is MNHEY and CDR2 is SVGAGI. Trimming took 0 bases from V and 2 from J, leaving 14 bases between them. The CDR3 runs 16 residues.

The rearrangement uses TRBV6-5 and TRBJ2-7; tentatively, D is TRBD2 (6 bases). This clonotype was obtained from a man aged 45-60 years with COVID-19, enrolled during active disease. The sequenced sample was peripheral blood. CDR3 DNA: TGTGCCAGCAGTTACTCAGGTCTAGCGCCCACCTACGAGCAGTACTTC. This sequence encodes CASSYSGLAPTYEQYF.